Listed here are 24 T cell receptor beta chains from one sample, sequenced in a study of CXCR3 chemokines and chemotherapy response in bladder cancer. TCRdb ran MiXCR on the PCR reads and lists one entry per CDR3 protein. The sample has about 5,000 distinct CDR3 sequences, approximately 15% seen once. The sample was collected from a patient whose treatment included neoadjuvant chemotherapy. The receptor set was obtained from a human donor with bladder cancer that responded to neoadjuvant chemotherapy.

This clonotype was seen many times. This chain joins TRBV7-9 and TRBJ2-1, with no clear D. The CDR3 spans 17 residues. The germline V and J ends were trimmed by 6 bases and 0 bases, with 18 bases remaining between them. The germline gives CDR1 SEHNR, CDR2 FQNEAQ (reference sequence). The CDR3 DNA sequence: TGTGCCAGCAGAGAGCCAGGCGGTCCTGCCTCCTACAATGAGCAGTTCTTC. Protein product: CASREPGGPASYNEQFF. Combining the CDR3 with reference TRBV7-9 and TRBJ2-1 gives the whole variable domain DTGVSQNPRHKITKRGQNVTFRCDPISEHNRLYWYRQTLGQGPEFLTYFQNEAQLEKSRLLSDRFSAERPKGSFSTLEIQRTEQGDSAMYLCASREPGGPASYNEQFFGPGTRLTVL.

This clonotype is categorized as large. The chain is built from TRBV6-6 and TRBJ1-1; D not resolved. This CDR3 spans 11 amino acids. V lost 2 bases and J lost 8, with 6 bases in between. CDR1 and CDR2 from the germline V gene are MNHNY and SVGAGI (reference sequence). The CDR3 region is CASSYKAEAFF. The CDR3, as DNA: TGTGCCAGCAGTTACAAGGCCGAAGCTTTCTTT.

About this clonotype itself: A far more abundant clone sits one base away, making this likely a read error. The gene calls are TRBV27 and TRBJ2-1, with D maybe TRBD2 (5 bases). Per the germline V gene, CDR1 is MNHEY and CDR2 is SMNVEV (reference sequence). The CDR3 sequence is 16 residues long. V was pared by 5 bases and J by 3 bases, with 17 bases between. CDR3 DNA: TGTGCCAGCAGTGAGTCGATGGCCGGGGACTACAATGAGCAGTTCTTC. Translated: CASSESMAGDYNEQFF.

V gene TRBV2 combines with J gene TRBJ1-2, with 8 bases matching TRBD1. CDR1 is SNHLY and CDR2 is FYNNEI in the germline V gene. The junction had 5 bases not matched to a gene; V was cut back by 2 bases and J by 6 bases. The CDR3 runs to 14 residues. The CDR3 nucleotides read TGTGCCAGCAGTGAACAGGGGGCGTTTGATGGCTACACCTTC. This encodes CASSEQGAFDGYTF.

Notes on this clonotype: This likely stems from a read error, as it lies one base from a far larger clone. In nucleotides, the CDR3 is TGTGCCAGCAGTGAGTCAGGGGTCGTGGCTTTCTTT. Translating gives CASSESGVVAFF. This sequence joins TRBV6-5 and TRBJ1-1; D is possibly TRBD1 (6 bases). This CDR3 spans 12 amino acids. V was pared by 5 bases and J by 11 bases, with 15 bases between. Germline values: CDR1 MNHEY, CDR2 SVGAGI.

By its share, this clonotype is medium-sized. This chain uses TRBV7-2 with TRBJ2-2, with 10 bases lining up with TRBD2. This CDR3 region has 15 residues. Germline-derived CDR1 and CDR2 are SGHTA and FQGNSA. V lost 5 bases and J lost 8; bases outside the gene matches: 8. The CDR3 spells CASSTGLASRGELFF. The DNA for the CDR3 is TGTGCCAGCAGCACGGGACTAGCGTCGAGAGGGGAGCTGTTTTTT.

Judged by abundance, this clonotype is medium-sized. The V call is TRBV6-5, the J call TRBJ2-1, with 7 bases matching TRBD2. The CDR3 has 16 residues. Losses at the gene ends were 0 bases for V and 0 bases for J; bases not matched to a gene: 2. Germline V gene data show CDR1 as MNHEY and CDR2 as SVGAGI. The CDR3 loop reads CASSYSSGNSYNEQFF. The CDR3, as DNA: TGTGCCAGCAGTTACTCCAGCGGGAACTCCTACAATGAGCAGTTCTTC.

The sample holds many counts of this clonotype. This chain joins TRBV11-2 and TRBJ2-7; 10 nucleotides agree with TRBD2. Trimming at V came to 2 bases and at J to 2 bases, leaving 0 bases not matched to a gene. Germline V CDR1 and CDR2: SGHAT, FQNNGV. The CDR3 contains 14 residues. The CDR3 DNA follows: TGTGCCAGCAGCTTAACTAGCGGGACCTACGAGCAGTACTTC. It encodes CASSLTSGTYEQYF.

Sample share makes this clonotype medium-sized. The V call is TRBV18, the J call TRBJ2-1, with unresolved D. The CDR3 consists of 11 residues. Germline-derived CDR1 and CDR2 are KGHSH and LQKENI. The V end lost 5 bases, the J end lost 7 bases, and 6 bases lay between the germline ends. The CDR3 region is CASSSDNEQFF. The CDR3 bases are TGTGCCAGCTCATCAGATAATGAGCAGTTCTTC.

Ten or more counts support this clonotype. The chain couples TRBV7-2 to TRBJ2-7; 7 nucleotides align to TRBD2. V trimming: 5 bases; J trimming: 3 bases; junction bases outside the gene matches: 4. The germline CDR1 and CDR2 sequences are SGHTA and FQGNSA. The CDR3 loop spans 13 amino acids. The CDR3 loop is CASSMGLIYEQYF. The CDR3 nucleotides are TGTGCCAGCAGCATGGGACTAATCTACGAGCAGTACTTC.

The CDR3 sequence is CASSILAGGPGELFF. The CDR3 DNA is TGTGCCAGCAGCATACTAGCGGGAGGGCCCGGGGAGCTGTTTTTT. V gene TRBV6-2 or TRBV6-3 combines with J gene TRBJ2-2; 13 bases match TRBD2. The CDR3 has 15 amino acids. J lost 6 bases, V lost 6 bases, and 4 bases had no gene match. Germline assignment: CDR1 MNHEY and CDR2 SVGEGT.

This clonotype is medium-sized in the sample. The DNA for the CDR3 is TGTGCCAGCAGCCCGGGACAGGGGGCATGGAACGAGCAGTACTTC. Protein: CASSPGQGAWNEQYF. This sequence joins TRBV5-6 and TRBJ2-7, with 12 bases lining up with TRBD1. V dropped 4 bases and J dropped 5; count of bases not matched to a gene: 7. Germline lookup yields CDR1 SGHDT and CDR2 YYEEEE. The CDR3 has 15 residues.

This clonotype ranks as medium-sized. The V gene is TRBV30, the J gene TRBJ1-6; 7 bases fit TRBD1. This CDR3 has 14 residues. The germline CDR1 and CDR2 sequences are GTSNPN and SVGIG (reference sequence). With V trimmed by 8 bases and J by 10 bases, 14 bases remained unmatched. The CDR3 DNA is TGTGCCGGCAACTACAGACAGGGAGACTCACCCCTCCACTTT. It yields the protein CAGNYRQGDSPLHF.

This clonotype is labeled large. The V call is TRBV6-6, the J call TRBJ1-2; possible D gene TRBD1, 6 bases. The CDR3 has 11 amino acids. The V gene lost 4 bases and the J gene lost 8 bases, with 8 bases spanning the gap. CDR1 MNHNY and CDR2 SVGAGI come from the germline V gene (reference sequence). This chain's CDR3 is CASSSGEGYTF. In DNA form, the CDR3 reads TGTGCCAGCAGTTCAGGGGAGGGCTACACCTTC.

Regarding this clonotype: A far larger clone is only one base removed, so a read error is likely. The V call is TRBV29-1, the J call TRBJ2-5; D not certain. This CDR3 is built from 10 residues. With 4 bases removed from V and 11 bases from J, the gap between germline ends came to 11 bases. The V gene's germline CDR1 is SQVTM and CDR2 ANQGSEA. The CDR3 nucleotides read TGCAGCGTTGGGGTGGATGAGCAGTACTTC. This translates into CSVGVDEQYF.

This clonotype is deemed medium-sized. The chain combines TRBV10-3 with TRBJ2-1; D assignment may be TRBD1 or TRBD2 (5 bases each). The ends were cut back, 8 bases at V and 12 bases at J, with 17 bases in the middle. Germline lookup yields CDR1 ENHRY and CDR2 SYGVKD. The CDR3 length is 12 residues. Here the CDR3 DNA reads TGTGCCATCCTTGGGACCTCCAGCGTGCAGTTCTTC. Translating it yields CAILGTSSVQFF.

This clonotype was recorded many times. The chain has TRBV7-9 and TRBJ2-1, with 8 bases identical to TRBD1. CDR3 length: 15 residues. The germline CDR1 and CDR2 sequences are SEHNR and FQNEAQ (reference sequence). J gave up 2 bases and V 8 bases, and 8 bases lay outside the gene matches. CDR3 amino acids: CASGVTGVTYNEQFF. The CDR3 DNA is TGTGCCAGCGGCGTGACAGGGGTGACCTACAATGAGCAGTTCTTC.

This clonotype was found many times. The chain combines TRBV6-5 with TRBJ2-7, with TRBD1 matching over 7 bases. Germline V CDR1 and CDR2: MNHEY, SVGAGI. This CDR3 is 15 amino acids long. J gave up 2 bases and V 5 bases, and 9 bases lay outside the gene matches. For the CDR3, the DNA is TGTGCCAGCAGTCGACAGGGTTTCTCCGCCTACGAGCAGTACTTC. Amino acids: CASSRQGFSAYEQYF.

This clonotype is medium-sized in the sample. The CDR3 nucleotides read TGTGCCAGCAGTGAGAAGGGGTTTGGGGGGACCCAGTACTTC. The encoded protein is CASSEKGFGGTQYF. The V gene is TRBV6-1, the J gene TRBJ2-5; D may match TRBD1 or TRBD2 (5 bases each). V was trimmed by 3 bases and J by 7 bases, leaving 15 bases between them. This CDR3 has 14 amino acids. Looked up from germline, CDR1 is MNHNS and CDR2 is SASEGT.

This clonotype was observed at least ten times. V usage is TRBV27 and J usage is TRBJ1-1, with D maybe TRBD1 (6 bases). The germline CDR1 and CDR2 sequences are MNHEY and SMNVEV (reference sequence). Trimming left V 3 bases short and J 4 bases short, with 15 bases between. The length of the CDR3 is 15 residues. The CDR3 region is CASSFRGTPTTEAFF. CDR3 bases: TGTGCCAGCAGTTTTCGCGGGACACCAACCACTGAAGCTTTCTTT.

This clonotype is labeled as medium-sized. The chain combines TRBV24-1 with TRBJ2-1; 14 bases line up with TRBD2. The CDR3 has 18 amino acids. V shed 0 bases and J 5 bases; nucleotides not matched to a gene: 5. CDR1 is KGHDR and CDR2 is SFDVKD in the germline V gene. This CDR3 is CATSDLQGLAGGNNEQFF. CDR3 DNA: TGTGCCACCAGTGATTTGCAAGGACTAGCGGGAGGAAACAATGAGCAGTTCTTC.

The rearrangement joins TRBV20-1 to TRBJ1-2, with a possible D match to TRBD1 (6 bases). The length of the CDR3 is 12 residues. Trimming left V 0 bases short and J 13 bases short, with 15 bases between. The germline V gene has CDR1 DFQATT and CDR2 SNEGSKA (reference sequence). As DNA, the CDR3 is TGCAGTGCTAGAGATGGGAGCCGGGACACCACCTTC. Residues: CSARDGSRDTTF.

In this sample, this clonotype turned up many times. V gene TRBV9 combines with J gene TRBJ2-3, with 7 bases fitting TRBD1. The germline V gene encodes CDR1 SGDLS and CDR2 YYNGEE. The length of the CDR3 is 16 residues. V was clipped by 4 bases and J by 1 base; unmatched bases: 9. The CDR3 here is CASSKGGLRGTDTQYF. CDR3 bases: TGTGCCAGCAGCAAAGGGGGCCTGCGGGGCACAGATACGCAGTATTTT.

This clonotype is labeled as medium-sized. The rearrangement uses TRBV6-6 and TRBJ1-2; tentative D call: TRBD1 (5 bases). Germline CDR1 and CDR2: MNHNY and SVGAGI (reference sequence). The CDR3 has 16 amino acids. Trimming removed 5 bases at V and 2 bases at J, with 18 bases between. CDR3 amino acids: CASSHDSRVLNYGYTF. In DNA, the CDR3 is TGTGCCAGCAGTCACGACAGCCGGGTACTCAACTATGGCTACACCTTC.